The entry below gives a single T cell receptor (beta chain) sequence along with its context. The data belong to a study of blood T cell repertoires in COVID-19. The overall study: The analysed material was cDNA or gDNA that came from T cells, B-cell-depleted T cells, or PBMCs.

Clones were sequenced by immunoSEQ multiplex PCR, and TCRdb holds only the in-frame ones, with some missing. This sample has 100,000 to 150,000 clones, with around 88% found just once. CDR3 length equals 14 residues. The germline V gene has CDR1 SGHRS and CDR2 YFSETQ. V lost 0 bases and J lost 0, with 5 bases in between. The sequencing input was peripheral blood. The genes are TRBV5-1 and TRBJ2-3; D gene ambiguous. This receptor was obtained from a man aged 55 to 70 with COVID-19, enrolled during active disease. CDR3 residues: CASSLVPSTDTQYF. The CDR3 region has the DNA TGCGCCAGCAGCTTGGTTCCGAGCACAGATACGCAGTATTTT.